Listed below are T cell receptor beta chains from one sample, sequenced in a study of T cell responses to AZD1222 COVID-19 vaccine. TCRdb's table, derived via immunoSEQ multiplex PCR, lists solely in-frame clones and lacks some. Among 130,000 to 150,000 clones listed, approximately 90% were seen once. Here the sequenced sample was peripheral blood, taken on day 0 of AZD1222 vaccination. Receptors originate from an adult in good health. Both conserved end residues are part of each CDR3. The D gene is left open where the match is weak. Where a row states a size, it is once, few, many or the class of an expanded clone; other rows omit it.

j_call	clone_size	d_call	v_call	cdr3_aa	cdr3_nt
TRBJ2-3	few	TRBD2	TRBV5-8	CASSFGGADTDTQYF	TGTGCCAGCAGCTTCGGGGGGGCTGACACAGATACGCAGTATTTT
TRBJ1-2	.	.	TRBV19	CATAVFSYGYTF	TGTGCCACCGCCGTGTTTTCCTATGGCTACACCTTC
TRBJ2-3	.	.	TRBV20-1	CSAMTRDTQYF	TGCAGCGCTATGACTCGAGATACGCAGTATTTT
TRBJ1-1	.	.	TRBV6-5	CASSLDRRAFF	TGTGCCAGCAGTCTAGACAGGCGAGCTTTCTTT
TRBJ2-7	.	.	TRBV7-9	CASSLSGPNEQYF	TGTGCCAGCAGCTTATCTGGCCCCAACGAGCAGTACTTC
TRBJ1-2	.	TRBD1	TRBV6-2/TRBV6-3	CASSGPGQGLRYGYTF	TGTGCCAGCAGTGGGCCGGGACAGGGTCTTCGCTATGGCTACACCTTC
TRBJ1-3	.	TRBD1	TRBV10-3	CAIQHGTGDSGNTIYF	TGTGCCATACAACATGGGACAGGGGACTCTGGAAACACCATATATTTT
TRBJ1-5	.	.	TRBV19	CASSPRGNQPQHF	TGTGCCAGTTCACCCAGGGGCAATCAGCCCCAGCATTTT
TRBJ1-2	.	.	TRBV10-3	CAIRESAGYTF	TGTGCCATCAGAGAGTCTGCTGGCTACACCTTC
TRBJ2-7	.	TRBD2	TRBV5-6	CASSRNLGLAGVFSEQYF	TGTGCCAGCAGCCGAAATTTGGGGCTAGCGGGAGTTTTTAGCGAGCAGTACTTC
TRBJ2-7	.	TRBD1	TRBV6-2/TRBV6-3	CASSYTDRGEQYF	TGTGCCAGCAGTTACACCGACAGGGGGGAGCAGTACTTC
TRBJ2-7	.	.	TRBV7-2	CASSFSGIRYEQYF	TGTGCCAGCAGCTTTTCAGGTATTCGCTACGAGCAGTACTTC
TRBJ2-3	.	TRBD1	TRBV12-3/TRBV12-4	CASSPTGLDTQYF	TGTGCCAGCAGTCCGACAGGGTTGGATACGCAGTATTTT
TRBJ1-1	.	TRBD1	TRBV25-1	CASSDQVPGQGAEAFF	TGTGCCAGCAGTGACCAAGTCCCGGGACAGGGGGCTGAAGCTTTCTTT
TRBJ2-2	.	.	TRBV3-1/TRBV3-2	CASRTVYGLFF	TGTGCCAGCAGAACAGTCTACGGGCTGTTTTTT
TRBJ2-1	.	TRBD2	TRBV7-3	CASSLGTGGLTEQFF	TGTGCCAGCAGCTTAGGAACGGGAGGGCTGACTGAGCAGTTCTTC
TRBJ1-5	.	.	TRBV6-2/TRBV6-3	CASSLGRNQPQHF	TGTGCCAGCAGTTTAGGCAGGAATCAGCCCCAGCATTTT
TRBJ2-5	few	TRBD1	TRBV2	CASSGRTGFGQETQYF	TGTGCCAGCAGTGGAAGGACAGGGTTCGGTCAAGAGACCCAGTACTTC
TRBJ2-2	once	TRBD1	TRBV6-4	CASRTGRGTGELFF	TGTGCCAGCCGGACAGGGCGTGGCACCGGGGAGCTGTTTTTT
TRBJ2-3	.	.	TRBV4-2	CASSQDVAGGVADTQYF	TGTGCCAGCAGCCAAGATGTCGCAGGGGGGGTTGCAGATACGCAGTATTTT
TRBJ2-3	.	.	TRBV7-9	CASSRGGLRDTQYF	TGTGCCAGCAGCCGTGGGGGGTTGAGGGATACGCAGTATTTT
TRBJ1-1	.	TRBD1	TRBV4-1	CASSPSRDRGTAFF	TGCGCCAGCAGCCCCAGTCGGGACAGGGGCACAGCTTTCTTT
TRBJ1-5	.	TRBD1	TRBV19	CASSIDPGQPLGNQPQHF	TGTGCCAGTAGTATCGACCCGGGACAGCCTTTGGGCAATCAGCCCCAGCATTTT
TRBJ2-7	.	.	TRBV10-1	CASSETPRGYQYF	TGCGCCAGCAGTGAAACCCCACGGGGCTACCAGTACTTC
TRBJ2-1	.	TRBD1	TRBV19	CASSILTGPYNEQFF	TGTGCCAGTAGTATACTGACAGGGCCTTACAATGAGCAGTTCTTC
TRBJ1-5	.	.	TRBV27	CASRDLGAYSNQPQHF	TGTGCCAGCAGAGATTTAGGGGCCTATAGCAATCAGCCCCAGCATTTT
TRBJ2-7	few	.	TRBV12-3/TRBV12-4	CASSDRDGYEQYF	TGTGCCAGCAGTGACCGGGACGGCTACGAGCAGTACTTC